This T cell receptor (beta chain) was observed in a study of a mutant IDH1 vaccine in newly diagnosed glioma. Method: immunoSEQ multiplex PCR; TCRdb's copy keeps in-frame clones and lacks some. In the table there are around 84,000 clones, 75% to 85% of which are singletons. The sample's time point: week 47, end of study. Alongside topical imiquimod, each dose of vaccine comprised 300 ug of mutant IDH1 20-mer peptide. Worth noting for this clone: Its antigen is currently unknown.

The source material was PBMCs, sampled from a glioma patient whose treatment included an IDH1 peptide vaccine. The receptor was isolated from a man in his forties with glioma.

CDR3 region: CASGSGGEEQPQHF. CDR3 bases: TGTGCTAGTGGTTCAGGAGGGGAGGAGCAGCCCCAGCATTTT. The chain uses TRBV12-5 and TRBJ1-5; TRBD1 is a possible D gene (5 bases). This CDR3 comprises 14 residues. V was shortened by 4 bases and J by 7 bases, with 14 bases between the two germline ends. Per germline, CDR1 LGHNT and CDR2 FRNRAP.